This is a list of T cell receptor beta chains from one sample in a study of PD-1 blockade in mismatch repair-deficient tumors. The protocol was immunoSEQ multiplex PCR, while the TCRdb copy is restricted to in-frame clones and leaves out a portion. The sample lists around 110,000 clones; about 74% were seen once. The input for sequencing was peripheral blood, taken 60 weeks after starting pembrolizumab. Receptors originate from an adult with mismatch repair-deficient cancer. Each CDR3 is given with its conserved first and last residue. The D gene is left open where the match is weak. Size is omitted from some rows. Given values are once, few, many or a class for expanded clones.

j_call d_call v_call clone_size cdr3_aa cdr3_nt
TRBJ1-5 . TRBV5-5 . CASSLISNQPQHF TGTGCCAGCAGCTTGATTAGCAATCAGCCCCAGCATTTT
TRBJ2-1 . TRBV27 . CASSLSPGAYNEQFF TGTGCCAGCAGTTTATCGCCAGGGGCCTACAATGAGCAGTTCTTC
TRBJ2-5 . TRBV7-7 . CASSLKEAETQYF TGTGCTAGCAGCCTTAAGGAGGCTGAGACCCAGTACTTC
TRBJ1-3 . TRBV19 once CASSDSGRHSGNTIYF TGTGCCAGTAGTGACTCGGGACGGCACTCTGGAAACACCATATATTTT
TRBJ1-2 . TRBV5-5 . CASSLGQLNYGYTF TGTGCCAGCAGCTTGGGACAGCTGAACTATGGCTACACCTTC
TRBJ2-5 . TRBV11-2 . CASSLGMAGLETQYF TGTGCCAGCAGCTTGGGAATGGCGGGATTGGAGACCCAGTACTTC
TRBJ2-5 . TRBV14 . CASSQVMGQETQYF TGTGCCAGCAGCCAAGTAATGGGTCAAGAGACCCAGTACTTC
TRBJ1-4 TRBD1 TRBV6-6 few CASSSGTVNEKLFF TGTGCCAGCAGTTCCGGGACAGTGAATGAAAAACTGTTTTTT
TRBJ2-1 . TRBV5-6 . CASSSPGTLSNEQFF TGTGCCAGCAGCTCCCCCGGGACTCTTTCCAATGAGCAGTTCTTC
TRBJ2-1 TRBD2 TRBV19 . CASSEPGLAPYNEQFF TGTGCCAGTAGTGAACCGGGACTAGCACCCTACAATGAGCAGTTCTTC
TRBJ2-5 . TRBV6-5 . CASSRFETETQYF TGTGCCAGCAGTCGGTTTGAGACAGAGACCCAGTACTTC
TRBJ2-7 . TRBV28 few CATKSPNEQYF TGTGCCACTAAGAGCCCGAACGAGCAGTACTTC
TRBJ2-1 . TRBV5-1 . CASSTKASGNEQFF TGCGCCAGCAGCACCAAGGCCTCGGGGAATGAGCAGTTCTTC
TRBJ2-3 TRBD2 TRBV19 . CATAGLAETTDTQYF TGTGCCACCGCCGGGCTAGCGGAGACCACAGATACGCAGTATTTT
TRBJ2-1 TRBD2 TRBV27 once CASSGISGNSYNEQFF TGTGCCAGCAGTGGCATTAGCGGGAACTCCTACAATGAGCAGTTCTTC
TRBJ2-1 TRBD1 TRBV5-4 . CASSLGTGGYNEQFF TGTGCCAGCAGCCTAGGGACAGGGGGCTACAATGAGCAGTTCTTC
TRBJ1-4 . TRBV9 . CASTLGATNEKLFF TGTGCCAGCACTCTGGGGGCAACTAATGAAAAACTGTTTTTT